This T cell receptor (beta chain) was sequenced in a study of CXCR3-negative and CXCR3-positive naive CD8 T cells. Overall study results and limits: TRB CDR3s were more hydrophobic in CXCR3-positive than in CXCR3-negative naive cells. Fresh PBMCs went into most assays, and CXCR3 expression partly declined after cryopreservation.

The germline V gene encodes CDR1 MDHEN and CDR2 SYDVKM. This CDR3 contains 14 residues. The method, 5' RACE with UMI labels, was used to prepare the TRB cDNA libraries. TCRdb re-called the 5' RACE reads; every CDR3 protein appears as one record, without DNA. The listing contains some 48,000 distinct CDR3 sequences. As to this clonotype: As yet, its antigen is unknown.

This sequence originates from a human donor in good health. Some clones in this sample may be carry-over from other donors' samples. Sample: naive CXCR3- CD8+ T cells from blood. The subset is: CD45RO-CCR7+CD27+CD95- naive CD8+ T cells lacking CXCR3 (TNR3-). The chain combines TRBV28 with TRBJ1-5. The CDR3 loop is CASSGVYSNQPQHF.